This T cell receptor beta chain came from a study of blood T cell repertoires in COVID-19. Study details: Sources were T cells, B-cell-depleted T cells, or PBMCs; the material itself was cDNA or gDNA.

Participants came from 20 to 25 US areas, aged about 18 to 100 years. Donors of Cohort 3 who recovered were those that had two negative PCRs, clearance, or symptom resolution. As processed by the authors: By means of reference gene primer amplification, nucleated cell counts were estimated. Sequencing used immunoSEQ multiplex PCR; TCRdb keeps in-frame clones, though not all of them. D and trimming were read from the DNA, whereas the V and J calls and clone size are those reported in that table. The profile shows a few hundred thousand clones, roughly 87% of them singletons. The sequenced sample consisted of PBMCs or T cells enriched from blood (not recorded which). This receptor was identified in a woman in her 30s who had recovered from COVID-19.

Here the CDR3 DNA reads TGCGCCAGCAGCCGCCTCCCTAGCGGGGGGGCCCGAGGTGAGCAGTTCTTC. Translating it yields CASSRLPSGGARGEQFF. The rearrangement links TRBV4-1 to TRBJ2-1, with 12 bases aligning to TRBD2. The CDR3 is 17 residues long. With V trimmed by 4 bases and J by 9 bases, 13 bases remained unmatched. CDR1 is MGHRA, CDR2 YSYEKL, per germline.